The clone carrying this TCR beta chain was found a few times. This record belongs to a study of cytotoxic CD8 clonotypes in ibrutinib-treated CLL. The CDR3 is 15 amino acids. V shed 6 bases and J 5 bases; nucleotides not matched to a gene: 10. Per the germline V gene, CDR1 is MDHEN and CDR2 is SYDVKM. The method was immunoSEQ multiplex PCR; TCRdb's version includes in-frame clones alone and lacks a portion of them. The table has hundreds of thousands of clones, roughly two thirds seen once. The specimen was PBMCs, collected after 36 months of ibrutinib treatment. This receptor was taken from a human donor with chronic lymphocytic leukemia. V gene TRBV28 combines with J gene TRBJ2-7; 10 bases agree with TRBD1. The CDR3 bases are TGTGCCAGCAGCCCTATCGGGACAGGGGAAGACGAGCAGTACTTC. Protein: CASSPIGTGEDEQYF.